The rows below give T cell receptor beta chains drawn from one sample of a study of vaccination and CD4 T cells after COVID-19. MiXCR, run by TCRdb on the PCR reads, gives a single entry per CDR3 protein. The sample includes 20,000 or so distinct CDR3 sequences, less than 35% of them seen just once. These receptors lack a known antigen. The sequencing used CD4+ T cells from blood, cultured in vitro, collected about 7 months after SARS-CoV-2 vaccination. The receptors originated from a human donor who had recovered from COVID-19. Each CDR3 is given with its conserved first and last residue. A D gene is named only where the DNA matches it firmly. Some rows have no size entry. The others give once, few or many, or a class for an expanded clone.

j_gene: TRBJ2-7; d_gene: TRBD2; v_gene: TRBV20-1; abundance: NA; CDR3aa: CSAVAGDNAYEQYF; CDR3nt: TGCAGTGCGGTTGCGGGAGACAACGCATACGAGCAGTACTTC
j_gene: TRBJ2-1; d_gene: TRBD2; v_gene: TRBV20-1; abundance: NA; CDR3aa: CSAVLAGSYNEQFF; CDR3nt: TGCAGTGCTGTACTAGCGGGCTCCTACAATGAGCAGTTCTTC
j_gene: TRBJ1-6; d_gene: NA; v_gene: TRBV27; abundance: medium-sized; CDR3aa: CASNSRGPYNSPLHF; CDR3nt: TGTGCCAGCAATTCGCGGGGGCCCTATAATTCACCCCTCCACTTT
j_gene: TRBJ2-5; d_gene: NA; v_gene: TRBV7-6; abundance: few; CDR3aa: CASSLVRVQETQYF; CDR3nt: TGTGCCAGCAGCTTAGTCCGGGTTCAAGAGACCCAGTACTTC
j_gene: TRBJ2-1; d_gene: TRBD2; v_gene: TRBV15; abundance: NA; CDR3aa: CATSTRLAGVLNEQFF; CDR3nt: TGTGCCACCAGCACTCGACTAGCGGGAGTGCTCAATGAGCAGTTCTTC
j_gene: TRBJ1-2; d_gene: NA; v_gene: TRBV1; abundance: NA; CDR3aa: CTSSQGHYGYTF; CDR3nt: TGCACCAGCAGCCAAGGACACTATGGCTACACCTTC
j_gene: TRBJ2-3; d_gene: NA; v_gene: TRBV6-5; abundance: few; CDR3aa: CASSYSSGTDTQYF; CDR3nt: TGTGCCAGCAGTTACTCTAGCGGCACAGATACGCAGTATTTT
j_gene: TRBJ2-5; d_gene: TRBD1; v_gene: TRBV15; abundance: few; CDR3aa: CATSRDRDRGQETQYF; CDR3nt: TGTGCCACCAGCAGGGACAGGGACAGGGGGCAGGAGACCCAGTACTTC
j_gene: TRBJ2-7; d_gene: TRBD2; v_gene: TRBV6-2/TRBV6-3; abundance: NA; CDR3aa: CASSSLAGVLNEQYF; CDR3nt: TGTGCCAGCAGTTCCCTAGCGGGAGTTCTCAACGAGCAGTACTTC
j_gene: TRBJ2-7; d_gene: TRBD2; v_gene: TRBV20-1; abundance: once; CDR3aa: CSASRLAGVEQYF; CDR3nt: TGCAGTGCTAGCAGGCTAGCGGGAGTCGAGCAGTACTTC
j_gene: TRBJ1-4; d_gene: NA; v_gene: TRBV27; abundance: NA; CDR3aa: CASSLRRGEGLFF; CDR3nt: TGTGCCAGCAGTTTACGTCGGGGGGAAGGACTGTTTTTT
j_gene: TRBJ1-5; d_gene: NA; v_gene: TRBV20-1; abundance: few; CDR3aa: CSASGQANQPQHF; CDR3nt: TGCAGTGCTAGCGGCCAGGCAAATCAGCCCCAGCATTTT
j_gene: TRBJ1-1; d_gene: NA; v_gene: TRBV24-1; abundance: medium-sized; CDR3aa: CATSDSGTMNTEAFF; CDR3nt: TGTGCCACCAGTGATTCCGGGACAATGAACACTGAAGCTTTCTTT
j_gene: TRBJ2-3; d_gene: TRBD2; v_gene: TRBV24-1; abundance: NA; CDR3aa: CATSDPNGLAQSPDTQYF; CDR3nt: TGTGCCACCAGTGACCCGAACGGACTAGCCCAATCTCCGGATACGCAGTATTTT